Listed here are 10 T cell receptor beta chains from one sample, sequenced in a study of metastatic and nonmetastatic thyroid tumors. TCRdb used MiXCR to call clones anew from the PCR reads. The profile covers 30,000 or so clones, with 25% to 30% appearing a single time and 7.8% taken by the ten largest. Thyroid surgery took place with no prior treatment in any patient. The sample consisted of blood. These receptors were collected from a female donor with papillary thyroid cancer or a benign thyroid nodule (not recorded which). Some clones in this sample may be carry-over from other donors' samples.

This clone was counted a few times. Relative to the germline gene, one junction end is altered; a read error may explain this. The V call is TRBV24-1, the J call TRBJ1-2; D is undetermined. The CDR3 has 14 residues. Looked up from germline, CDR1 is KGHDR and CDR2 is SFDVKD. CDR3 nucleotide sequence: TGTGCCACCAGTGACCCCGTTGCTAACTGTGGCTACACCTTC. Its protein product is CATSDPVANCGYTF.

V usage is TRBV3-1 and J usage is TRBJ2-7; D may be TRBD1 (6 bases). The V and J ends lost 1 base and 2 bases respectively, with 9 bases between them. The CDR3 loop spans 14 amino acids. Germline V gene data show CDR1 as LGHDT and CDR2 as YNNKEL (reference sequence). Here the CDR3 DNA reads TGTGCCAGCAGCCAAGGGGACACGACCTACGAGCAGTACTTC. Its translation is CASSQGDTTYEQYF.

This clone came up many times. This CDR3 reads CASSEAPWVAGSETQYF. The CDR3, as DNA: TGTGCCAGCAGTGAAGCGCCTTGGGTGGCAGGGAGTGAGACCCAGTACTTC. The genes are TRBV6-1 and TRBJ2-5; perhaps D is TRBD1 or TRBD2 (5 bases each). This CDR3 is 17 amino acids long. With 0 bases removed from V and 5 bases from J, the gap between germline ends came to 19 bases. Germline CDR1 MNHNS, CDR2 SASEGT.

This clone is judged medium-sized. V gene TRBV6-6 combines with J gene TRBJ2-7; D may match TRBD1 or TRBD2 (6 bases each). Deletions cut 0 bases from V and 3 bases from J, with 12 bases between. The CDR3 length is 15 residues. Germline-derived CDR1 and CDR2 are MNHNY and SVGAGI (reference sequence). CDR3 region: CASSYSTRGDYEQYF. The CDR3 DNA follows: TGTGCCAGCAGTTACTCGACTAGGGGGGACTACGAGCAGTACTTC.

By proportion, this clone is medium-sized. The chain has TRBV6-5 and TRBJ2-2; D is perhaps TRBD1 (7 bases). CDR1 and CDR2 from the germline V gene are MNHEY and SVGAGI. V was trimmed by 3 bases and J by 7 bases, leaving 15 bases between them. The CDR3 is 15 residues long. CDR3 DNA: TGTGCCAGCAGTTATATCTCAGGGGGAGGCGGGGAGCTGTTTTTT. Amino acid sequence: CASSYISGGGGELFF.

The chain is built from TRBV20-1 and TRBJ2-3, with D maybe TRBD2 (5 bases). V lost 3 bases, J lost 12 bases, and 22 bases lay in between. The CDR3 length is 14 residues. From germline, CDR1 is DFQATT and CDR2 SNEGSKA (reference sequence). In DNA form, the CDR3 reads TGCAGTGCTAGGGTGCTAGCTATTACAGACACTCAGTATTTT. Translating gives CSARVLAITDTQYF.

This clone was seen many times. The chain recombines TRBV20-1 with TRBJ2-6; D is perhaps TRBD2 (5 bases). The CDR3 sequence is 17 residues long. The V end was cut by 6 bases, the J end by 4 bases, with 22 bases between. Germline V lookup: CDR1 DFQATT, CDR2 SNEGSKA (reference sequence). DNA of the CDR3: TGCAGTGCCCCTCTCGGGGTACGACTCAGAGGGGCCAACGTCCTGACTTTC. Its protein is CSAPLGVRLRGANVLTF.

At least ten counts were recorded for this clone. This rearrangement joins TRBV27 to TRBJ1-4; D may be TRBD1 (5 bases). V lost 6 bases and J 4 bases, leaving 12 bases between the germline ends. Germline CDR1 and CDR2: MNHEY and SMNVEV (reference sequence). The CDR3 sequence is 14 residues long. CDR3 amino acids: CASRHRDGNEKLFF. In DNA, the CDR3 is TGTGCCAGCAGGCACCGGGACGGTAATGAAAAACTGTTTTTT.

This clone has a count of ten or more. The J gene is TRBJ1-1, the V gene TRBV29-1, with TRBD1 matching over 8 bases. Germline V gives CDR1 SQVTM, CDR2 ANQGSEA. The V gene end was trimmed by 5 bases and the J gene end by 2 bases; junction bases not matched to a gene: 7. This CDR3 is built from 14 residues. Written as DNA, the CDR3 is TGCAGCGTTTTAGGGCCAGGGGGCAACACTGAAGCTTTCTTT. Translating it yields CSVLGPGGNTEAFF. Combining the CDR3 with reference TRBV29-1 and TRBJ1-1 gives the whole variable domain SAVISQKPSRDICQRGTSLTIQCQVDSQVTMMFWYRQQPGQSLTLIATANQGSEATYESGFVIDKFPISRPNLTFSTLTVSNMSPEDSSIYLCSVLGPGGNTEAFFGQGTRLTVV.

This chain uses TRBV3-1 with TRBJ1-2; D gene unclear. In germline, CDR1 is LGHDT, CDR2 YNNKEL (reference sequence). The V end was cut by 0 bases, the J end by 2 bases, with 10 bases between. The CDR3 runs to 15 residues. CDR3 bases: TGTGCCAGCAGCCAAGACATTGGGCAAAACTATGGCTACACCTTC. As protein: CASSQDIGQNYGYTF.